Shown below are 26 T cell receptor beta chains from a single sample sequenced in a study of T-cell memory formation after mild COVID-19. TCRdb fed the 5' RACE reads into MiXCR, producing one record per CDR3 protein. The data hold 300,000 to 400,000 distinct CDR3 sequences, with around 13% observed a single time. What was sequenced was PBMCs or a T cell subset sorted from them (not recorded which). The receptors were gathered from a man between 18 and 29 years old who had mild COVID-19 (a few samples of this study predate the infection). Cell type and time point are not known.

This clonotype was found a few times. V usage is TRBV10-3 and J usage is TRBJ2-1; 7 nucleotides agree with TRBD1. Trimming at V came to 6 bases and at J to 9 bases, leaving 14 bases not matched to a gene. CDR1 is ENHRY, CDR2 SYGVKD, per germline. This CDR3 contains 15 residues. This CDR3 reads CAISRTSDRAGEQFF. CDR3 nucleotides: TGTGCCATCAGCCGAACCTCTGACAGGGCGGGTGAGCAGTTCTTC.

The chain employs TRBV4-1 and TRBJ2-5; D not resolved. The germline V and J ends were trimmed by 1 base and 5 bases, with 14 bases remaining between them. The CDR3 consists of 15 residues. Germline V gene sequence: CDR1 MGHRA, CDR2 YSYEKL. CDR3 sequence (DNA): TGCGCCAGCAGCCAAGGTTTTTCCATAAAGGAGACCCAGTACTTC. Translation: CASSQGFSIKETQYF.

The V and J genes are TRBV11-2 and TRBJ1-4; TRBD1 might be the D (6 bases). CDR3 length: 15 amino acids. CDR1 is SGHAT and CDR2 is FQNNGV in the germline V gene. V shed 7 bases and J shed 7 bases, with 19 bases lying between them. DNA of the CDR3: TGTGCCAGCACCCACCGGGGGGGGGCGGCTGAAAAACTGTTTTTT. Protein product: CASTHRGGAAEKLFF.

There are many counts of this clonotype. The chain links TRBV5-1 to TRBJ2-7; tentatively, D is TRBD2 (5 bases). Trimming pared 0 bases from V and 6 bases from J, leaving 7 bases between. There are 12 residues in the CDR3. CDR1 is SGHRS, CDR2 YFSETQ, per germline. CDR3 DNA sequence: TGCGCCAGCAGCTTGGTCCGGGGCGAGCAGTACTTC. Its translation is CASSLVRGEQYF.

This clonotype was counted ten times or more. The V call is TRBV20-1, the J call TRBJ2-1, with 14 bases matching TRBD2. The CDR3 is 14 residues long. The V gene's germline CDR1 is DFQATT and CDR2 SNEGSKA (reference sequence). V dropped 5 bases and J dropped 8; count of bases not matched to a gene: 5. CDR3 in DNA: TGCAGTGCTCTACGACTAGCGGGGGGGCATGAGCAGTTCTTC. It translates to CSALRLAGGHEQFF.

This clonotype was detected a few times. The genes are TRBV11-3 and TRBJ2-3, with 15 bases identical to TRBD2. V was clipped by 4 bases and J by 3 bases; unmatched bases: 14. The CDR3 is 20 residues long. Germline V gene lookup returns CDR1 SGHNT and CDR2 YENEEA. The CDR3 sequence is CASSSYHGTSGGTHTDTQYF. CDR3 nucleotides: TGTGCCAGCAGCTCCTACCACGGGACTAGCGGGGGGACGCATACAGATACGCAGTATTTT.

This chain connects TRBV6-1 to TRBJ1-5, with D hard to call. Trimming stripped 7 bases from V and 0 bases from J, with 13 bases between. Germline V gene data show CDR1 as MNHNS and CDR2 as SASEGT. The CDR3 loop spans 15 amino acids. The CDR3: CASIRSHNSNQPQHF. In nucleotides, the CDR3 is TGTGCCAGCATTCGATCGCACAATAGCAATCAGCCCCAGCATTTT.

V gene TRBV29-1 combines with J gene TRBJ2-3; D is possibly TRBD2 (6 bases). Germline V gives CDR1 SQVTM, CDR2 ANQGSEA. The CDR3 sequence is 15 residues long. Trimming stripped 4 bases from V and 2 bases from J, with 16 bases between. CDR3 coding DNA: TGCAGCGTTGTTCCCGGGACTTCTTACACAGATACGCAGTATTTT. Amino acid sequence: CSVVPGTSYTDTQYF.

The chain uses TRBV12-3 or TRBV12-4 and TRBJ2-2; 10 bases agree with TRBD2. The CDR3 covers 14 residues. Germline trimming cut 6 bases from V and 7 bases from J; bases unmatched to any gene: 5. CDR3 sequence: CASRKASGGGELFF. In nucleotides, the CDR3 is TGTGCCAGCAGGAAAGCTAGCGGGGGCGGGGAGCTGTTTTTT.

This clonotype was counted many times. The genes are TRBV12-3 or TRBV12-4 and TRBJ2-5, with D possibly TRBD2 on 7 matching bases. Trimming pared 1 base from V and 4 bases from J, leaving 16 bases between. This CDR3 has 16 amino acids. The CDR3 DNA reads as TGTGCCAGCAGTTTAGGGCTCGCGGGGGCGGGAGAGACCCAGTACTTC. This sequence encodes CASSLGLAGAGETQYF.

This clonotype was detected a few times. The chain recombines TRBV23-1 with TRBJ2-7; D not resolved. TRBV23-1 is an ORF, and what it does is uncertain. The CDR3 extends over 14 amino acids. V was trimmed by 8 bases and J by 2 bases, leaving 16 bases between them. For the CDR3, the DNA is TGCGCCAGCTCTCCCGGGTGCTATACCTACGAGCAGTACGTC. Translating gives CASSPGCYTYEQYV.

V is TRBV7-9 and J is TRBJ2-7; TRBD2 might be the D (7 bases). CDR1 and CDR2 (germline): SEHNR, FQNEAQ (reference sequence). Trimming removed 1 base at V and 6 bases at J, with 13 bases between. The CDR3 totals 14 residues. The chain's CDR3 is CASSLGGGALEQYV. In DNA, the CDR3 is TGTGCCAGCAGCTTAGGAGGGGGGGCCCTCGAGCAGTACGTC.

This clonotype has more than one count but fewer than ten. J is TRBJ1-1 and V is TRBV5-1, with 8 bases matching TRBD1. The CDR3 is 14 amino acids. CDR1 and CDR2 (germline): SGHRS, YFSETQ. After removal of 0 bases from V and 7 bases from J, the junction contained 5 bases not matched to a gene. CDR3 residues: CASSLETGGGEAFF. The CDR3 coding sequence is TGCGCCAGCAGCTTGGAAACAGGGGGTGGTGAAGCTTTCTTT.

This chain connects TRBV29-1 to TRBJ1-1; maybe TRBD1 (5 bases). The length of the CDR3 is 12 residues. CDR1 SQVTM and CDR2 ANQGSEA come from the germline V gene. V was trimmed by 6 bases and J by 4 bases, leaving 12 bases between them. The CDR3 is CSVAPGGTEAFF. Here the CDR3 DNA reads TGCAGCGTGGCCCCCGGGGGCACTGAAGCTTTCTTT.

The gene calls are TRBV7-9 and TRBJ2-2; D is perhaps TRBD2 (5 bases). CDR1 and CDR2 from the germline V gene are SEHNR and FQNEAQ (reference sequence). The CDR3 loop spans 16 amino acids. Trimming left V 1 base short and J 1 base short, with 10 bases between. CDR3 sequence: CASSLEGSENTGELFF. The CDR3, as DNA: TGTGCCAGCAGCTTAGAAGGTAGCGAGAACACCGGGGAGCTGTTTTTT.

This clonotype was observed at least ten times. This chain connects TRBV12-3 or TRBV12-4 to TRBJ1-6; no clear D. The CDR3 length is 15 residues. V gave up 7 bases and J gave up 7 bases, with 17 bases separating them. CDR3 protein: CASTPFGESNSPLHF. As DNA, the CDR3 is TGTGCCAGCACCCCATTCGGGGAGTCGAATTCACCCCTCCACTTT.

In its sample, this clonotype was seen a few times. This chain joins TRBV7-2 and TRBJ2-2; D is undetermined. CDR1 is SGHTA, CDR2 FQGNSA, per germline. With 7 bases removed from V and 4 bases from J, the gap between germline ends came to 7 bases. There are 12 residues in the CDR3. The CDR3 loop reads CASNWGTGELFF. The CDR3 DNA is TGTGCCAGCAATTGGGGCACCGGGGAGCTGTTTTTT.

Comments on this clonotype: Being one base from a much bigger clone, this may be a read error. The chain uses TRBV12-3 or TRBV12-4 and TRBJ2-7; D remains unclear. This CDR3 region has 13 residues. Trimming took 3 bases from V and 1 from J, leaving 7 bases between them. The CDR3 is CASSFQDSYEQYF. CDR3 nucleotide sequence: TGTGCCAGCAGTTTTCAAGATTCCTACGAGCAGTACTTC.

In DNA, the CDR3 is TGTGCCAGCTCATCTCCAACAGGGAATGGCTACACCTTC. This gives the protein CASSSPTGNGYTF. The rearrangement uses TRBV18 and TRBJ1-2; a possible D gene is TRBD1 (6 bases). The V end was cut by 5 bases, the J end by 6 bases, with 13 bases between. This CDR3 spans 13 amino acids. Germline V gene data show CDR1 as KGHSH and CDR2 as LQKENI.

The V call is TRBV15, the J call TRBJ1-5; D is ambiguous. The CDR3 contains 14 residues. The germline V gene has CDR1 LNHNV and CDR2 YYDKDF (reference sequence). The V end was cut by 5 bases, the J end by 3 bases, with 11 bases between. The CDR3 nucleotides read TGTGCCACCAGCCGCCCCGGGATCAATCAGCCCCAGCATTTT. Its translation is CATSRPGINQPQHF.

The table lists this clonotype with a few counts. The chain uses TRBV3-1 and TRBJ2-4, with a possible D match to TRBD2 (6 bases). V was trimmed by 4 bases and J by 4 bases, leaving 8 bases between them. CDR3 length: 13 amino acids. Germline CDR1 reads LGHDT; CDR2 reads YNNKEL (reference sequence). The CDR3 spells CASSRRGKNIQYF. DNA of the CDR3: TGTGCCAGCAGCCGACGGGGGAAAAACATTCAGTACTTC.

The rearrangement links TRBV18 to TRBJ2-1, with 10 positions matching TRBD2. The J segment lost 8 bases and the V segment lost 3 bases, leaving 7 bases of the junction unmatched. The germline CDR1 and CDR2 sequences are KGHSH and LQKENI. CDR3 length: 15 amino acids. The CDR3 protein is CASSPSAGGLDEQFF. CDR3 sequence (DNA): TGTGCCAGCTCACCTTCAGCGGGGGGGCTCGATGAGCAGTTCTTC.

The sample holds a few counts of this clonotype. V is TRBV20-1 and J is TRBJ2-6; 7 nucleotides match TRBD1. Germline V gene data show CDR1 as DFQATT and CDR2 as SNEGSKA (reference sequence). V gave up 3 bases and J gave up 0 bases; unmatched junction bases: 5. The CDR3 spans 16 residues. The chain's CDR3 is CSASQTGSSGANVLTF. CDR3 coding DNA: TGCAGTGCTAGTCAGACAGGGAGCTCTGGGGCCAACGTCCTGACTTTC.

The rearrangement uses TRBV9 and TRBJ2-3; 8 nucleotides agree with TRBD2. Germline values: CDR1 SGDLS, CDR2 YYNGEE. V gave up 4 bases and J gave up 4 bases; unmatched junction bases: 14. CDR3 length equals 17 residues. In nucleotides, the CDR3 is TGTGCCAGCAGCCCCCGGTACGGGGGGGCCGTTGCAGATACGCAGTATTTT. Encoded protein: CASSPRYGGAVADTQYF. The full variable domain, in which reference TRBV9 and TRBJ2-3 provide the parts outside the CDR3, is DSGVTQTPKHLITATGQRVTLRCSPRSGDLSVYWYQQSLDQGLQFLIQYYNGEERAKGNILERFSAQQFPDLHSELNLSSLELGDSALYFCASSPRYGGAVADTQYFGPGTRLTVL.

Only a few counts were recorded for this clonotype. The V gene is TRBV10-1, the J gene TRBJ2-2; no clear D gene. CDR1 is WNHNN and CDR2 is SYGVQD in the germline V gene (reference sequence). With 4 bases removed from V and 3 bases from J, the gap between germline ends came to 6 bases. This CDR3 comprises 13 residues. The CDR3 sequence: CASSVHYTGELFF. The DNA of the CDR3 is TGCGCCAGCAGTGTACATTACACCGGGGAGCTGTTTTTT.

This clonotype was counted many times. J is TRBJ2-1 and V is TRBV20-1; D possibly corresponds to TRBD2 (5 bases). Trimming took 4 bases from V and 6 from J, leaving 16 bases between them. The CDR3 totals 14 residues. Germline CDR1 is DFQATT and CDR2 is SNEGSKA (reference sequence). The CDR3 sequence: CSAKFGVWGNEQFF. For the CDR3, the DNA is TGCAGTGCTAAGTTCGGGGTTTGGGGCAATGAGCAGTTCTTC.